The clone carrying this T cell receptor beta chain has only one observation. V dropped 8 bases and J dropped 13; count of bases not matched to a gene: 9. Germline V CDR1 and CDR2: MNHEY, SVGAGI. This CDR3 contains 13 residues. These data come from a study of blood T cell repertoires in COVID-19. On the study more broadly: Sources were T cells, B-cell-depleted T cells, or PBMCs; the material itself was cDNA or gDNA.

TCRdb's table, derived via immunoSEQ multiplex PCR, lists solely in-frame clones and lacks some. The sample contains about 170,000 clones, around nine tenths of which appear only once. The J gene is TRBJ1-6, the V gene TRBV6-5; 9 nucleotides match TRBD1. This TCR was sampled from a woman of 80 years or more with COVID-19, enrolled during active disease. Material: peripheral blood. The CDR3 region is CASSGTGSYPLHF. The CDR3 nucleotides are TGTGCCAGCTCGGGGACAGGGAGCTACCCCCTCCACTTT.